This T cell receptor (beta chain) was obtained from a study of cytomegalovirus exposure and HLA in healthy donors. Points from the study as a whole: An analysis that came later showed most CMV-associated TCR beta chains appearing HLA-restricted. With DRB1 most and HLA-C fewest, TCR association rates differed between HLA loci in a later analysis.

Trimming stripped 5 bases from V and 5 bases from J, with 10 bases between. In germline, CDR1 is MNHEY, CDR2 SVGAGI. The CDR3 totals 12 residues. To note about this clone: Its target is not known.

PCR involved 60 Vbeta and 13 Jbeta primers. Original data processing: Counted up in a later analysis, unique TCR beta chains came to about 80 million, with around 10 million shared. Assay: immunoSEQ multiplex PCR; the TCRdb copy retains only in-frame clones and omits some. V and J calls and clone size come straight from that table; D and trimming were deduced from the DNA. The data contain 85,000 to 120,000 clones, approximately 80% of them singletons. The chain employs TRBV6-5 and TRBJ2-7; TRBD1 might be the D (6 bases). What was sequenced was PBMCs. The sequence was collected from a man aged 50 to 59 in good health and CMV-seronegative. DNA of the CDR3: TGTGCCAGCAGTCAGGGGTGGAACGAGCAGTACTTC. Its translation: CASSQGWNEQYF.